Following are 26 T cell receptor beta chains from one sample sequenced in a study of T cell responses to AZD1222 COVID-19 vaccine. Here immunoSEQ multiplex PCR was the method, and the copy in TCRdb shows in-frame clones only, minus some. The repertoire holds 150,000 or so clones, with about nine tenths as singletons. The source material was peripheral blood, sampled on day 0 of AZD1222 vaccination. Every receptor here comes from an adult in good health.

The CDR3 here is CASTPSGIPNSPLHF. CDR3 in DNA: TGTGCCAGCACTCCCAGCGGGATTCCTAATTCACCCCTCCACTTT. The rearrangement joins TRBV2 to TRBJ1-6; D is unresolved. V was pared by 7 bases and J by 6 bases, with 16 bases between. From germline, CDR1 is SNHLY and CDR2 FYNNEI. The CDR3 runs to 15 residues.

The chain joins TRBV2 to TRBJ1-5; 10 nucleotides align to TRBD1. The CDR3 has 15 amino acids. After removal of 3 bases from V and 6 bases from J, the junction contained 5 bases not matched to a gene. Germline-derived CDR1 and CDR2 are SNHLY and FYNNEI. The chain's CDR3 is CASSDDRGLVQPQHF. For the CDR3, the DNA is TGTGCCAGCAGTGACGACAGGGGGCTCGTTCAGCCCCAGCATTTT.

The chain combines TRBV19 with TRBJ2-7; weak D call: TRBD2 (5 bases). The germline gives CDR1 LNHDA, CDR2 SQIVND (reference sequence). The ends were cut back, 5 bases at V and 3 bases at J, with 11 bases in the middle. The CDR3 has 13 amino acids. The CDR3 loop is CASSLLEDYEQYF. The CDR3 nucleotides read TGTGCCAGTAGTCTCCTGGAGGACTACGAGCAGTACTTC.

The V gene is TRBV6-6, the J gene TRBJ2-1, with 9 positions matching TRBD2. J lost 7 bases, V lost 6 bases, and 7 bases had no gene match. Germline V gives CDR1 MNHNY, CDR2 SVGAGI (reference sequence). The CDR3 totals 14 residues. The chain's CDR3 is CASRRTSDLNEQFF. CDR3 bases: TGTGCCAGCAGACGGACTAGCGATTTAAATGAGCAGTTCTTC.

This CDR3 is CASSETTSGRNTGELFF. The CDR3 DNA is TGTGCCAGCAGCGAGACGACTAGCGGGAGGAACACCGGGGAGCTGTTTTTT. This chain links TRBV3-1 (or the pseudogene TRBV3-2) with TRBJ2-2, with 12 bases identical to TRBD2. V gave up 5 bases and J gave up 1 base; unmatched junction bases: 5. The CDR3 has 17 residues. The germline V gene encodes CDR1 LGHDT and CDR2 YNNKEL (reference sequence).

The chain joins TRBV4-1 to TRBJ2-1; TRBD2 agrees at 13 bases. Looked up from germline, CDR1 is MGHRA and CDR2 is YSYEKL. The CDR3 sequence is 15 residues long. V was pared by 4 bases and J by 10 bases, with 7 bases of the junction left unmatched. The CDR3 region has the DNA TGCGCCAGCAGCCCCGGACTAGCGGGAGTCTTGGAGCAGTTCTTC. Protein sequence: CASSPGLAGVLEQFF.

The CDR3: CAIQPKGGRAFF. CDR3 in DNA: TGTGCCATCCAGCCAAAGGGAGGCCGGGCTTTCTTT. The chain is built from TRBV6-5 and TRBJ1-1, with D hard to call. The CDR3 contains 12 residues. V lost 10 bases and J 11 bases, leaving 20 bases between the germline ends. Germline values: CDR1 MNHEY, CDR2 SVGAGI.

The rearrangement uses TRBV10-3 and TRBJ1-4; a weak D match, TRBD1 (5 bases). The CDR3 is 14 residues long. From germline, CDR1 is ENHRY and CDR2 SYGVKD. V gave up 4 bases and J gave up 5 bases, with 11 bases separating them. This CDR3 is CAISAGTENEKLFF. CDR3 DNA sequence: TGTGCCATCAGTGCCGGGACGGAGAATGAAAAACTGTTTTTT.

The chain joins TRBV6-6 to TRBJ2-1; 7 nucleotides line up with TRBD2. V shed 0 bases and J 9 bases; nucleotides not matched to a gene: 8. This CDR3 spans 15 amino acids. Per germline, CDR1 MNHNY and CDR2 SVGAGI (reference sequence). CDR3 protein: CASSYSAGVGIEQFF. CDR3 nucleotide sequence: TGTGCCAGCAGTTACTCGGCGGGGGTCGGGATTGAGCAGTTCTTC.

J is TRBJ2-5 and V is TRBV28; D assignment may be TRBD1 or TRBD2 (5 bases each). The CDR3 has 14 amino acids. Germline CDR1 is MDHEN and CDR2 is SYDVKM. V lost 5 bases, J lost 3 bases, and 13 bases lay in between. This CDR3 is CASSPWDGKETQYF. The CDR3, as DNA: TGTGCCAGCAGTCCCTGGGACGGAAAAGAGACCCAGTACTTC.

The CDR3: CASSLKASGLYNEQFF. The CDR3 DNA reads as TGTGCCAGCAGTTTAAAGGCTAGCGGATTATACAATGAGCAGTTCTTC. The chain recombines TRBV28 with TRBJ2-1, with 7 bases lining up with TRBD2. The germline V gene encodes CDR1 MDHEN and CDR2 SYDVKM. The length of the CDR3 is 16 residues. V shed 2 bases and J 4 bases; nucleotides not matched to a gene: 8.

The chain uses TRBV24-1 and TRBJ2-1; 8 nucleotides match TRBD1. This CDR3 has 16 residues. Losses at the gene ends were 0 bases for V and 5 bases for J; bases not matched to a gene: 5. CDR1 KGHDR and CDR2 SFDVKD come from the germline V gene. The CDR3 DNA reads as TGTGCCACCAGTGATTTGGGGTCAGGGGGCCACAATGAGCAGTTCTTC. The encoded protein is CATSDLGSGGHNEQFF.

The chain couples TRBV3-1 (or the pseudogene TRBV3-2) to TRBJ2-5, with TRBD2 matching over 8 bases. The CDR3 length is 17 residues. After removal of 5 bases from V and 3 bases from J, the junction contained 14 bases not matched to a gene. The germline V gene encodes CDR1 LGHDT and CDR2 YNNKEL (reference sequence). As DNA, the CDR3 is TGTGCCAGCAGCATTCTAGCGGGCGAACGCTTTAAAGAGACCCAGTACTTC. It is translated as CASSILAGERFKETQYF.

The genes are TRBV11-2 and TRBJ2-5, with TRBD1 identical over 7 bases. The CDR3 runs to 14 residues. Unmatched junction bases numbered 9, after V lost 6 bases and J lost 5 bases. The germline V gene has CDR1 SGHAT and CDR2 FQNNGV. CDR3 sequence: CASRNRGVSETQYF. In DNA form, the CDR3 reads TGTGCCAGCAGGAACAGGGGCGTCTCGGAGACCCAGTACTTC.

The chain joins TRBV3-1 (or the pseudogene TRBV3-2) to TRBJ1-4; D may be TRBD1 (6 bases). This CDR3 is built from 13 residues. Trimming removed 8 bases from V and 8 bases from J, with 15 bases in between. Germline CDR1 is LGHDT and CDR2 is YNNKEL (reference sequence). DNA of the CDR3: TGTGCCAGCGGGGGGCAGACGGGAGAAAAACTGTTTTTT. Translated: CASGGQTGEKLFF.

This chain links TRBV4-1 with TRBJ2-7; D is ambiguous. V shed 5 bases and J shed 3 bases, with 17 bases lying between them. This CDR3 has 15 amino acids. Looked up from germline, CDR1 is MGHRA and CDR2 is YSYEKL. For the CDR3, the DNA is TGCGCCAGCAGCGAAAAAAATGGGCAGAACTACGAGCAGTACTTC. Translating gives CASSEKNGQNYEQYF.

The chain combines TRBV11-3 with TRBJ2-3; 11 nucleotides match TRBD1. CDR3 length: 16 amino acids. The V gene's germline CDR1 is SGHNT and CDR2 YENEEA. The ends lost 5 bases at V and 5 bases at J; junction bases unmatched: 9. The CDR3 DNA sequence: TGTGCCAGCAGCCGCGCGATGGGACAGGGGGAAGATACGCAGTATTTT. Translation gives CASSRAMGQGEDTQYF.

CDR3 region: CASTTRGSPSGRGELFF. The DNA of the CDR3 is TGTGCCAGCACCACTAGAGGCTCTCCGTCGGGACGCGGGGAGCTGTTTTTT. The gene calls are TRBV2 and TRBJ2-2; D is possibly TRBD1 or TRBD2 (5 bases each). With 7 bases removed from V and 7 bases from J, the gap between germline ends came to 25 bases. The CDR3 spans 17 residues. CDR1 is SNHLY and CDR2 is FYNNEI in the germline V gene.

The rearrangement links TRBV7-6 to TRBJ2-3; 12 positions agree with TRBD2. CDR3 size: 19 residues. Germline trimming cut 4 bases from V and 2 bases from J; bases unmatched to any gene: 13. Germline loops: CDR1 SGHVS, CDR2 FNYEAQ. The CDR3 region is CASSSMGLAGQFITDTQYF. CDR3 coding DNA: TGTGCCAGCAGCTCAATGGGACTAGCGGGCCAATTCATCACAGATACGCAGTATTTT.

This clone was recorded only once. This rearrangement joins TRBV5-1 to TRBJ2-5; a possible D gene is TRBD2 (6 bases). The CDR3 length is 14 residues. The germline V gene has CDR1 SGHRS and CDR2 YFSETQ. Trimming removed 2 bases from V and 2 bases from J, with 10 bases in between. The CDR3 DNA follows: TGCGCCAGCAGCTTCTTAGCGGTACAAGAGACCCAGTACTTC. Translating gives CASSFLAVQETQYF.

CDR3 DNA sequence: TGTGCCAGCAGCTTAGATCTCGGGACAAACTACAATGAGCAGTTCTTC. Translating it yields CASSLDLGTNYNEQFF. This chain joins TRBV11-3 and TRBJ2-1; a possible D gene is TRBD1 (6 bases). Trimming pared 0 bases from V and 3 bases from J, leaving 12 bases between. Germline V CDR1 and CDR2: SGHNT, YENEEA. The length of the CDR3 is 16 residues.

The chain links TRBV10-3 to TRBJ1-2, with 9 bases matching TRBD1. Germline-derived CDR1 and CDR2 are ENHRY and SYGVKD. Trimming at V came to 3 bases and at J to 0 bases, leaving 11 bases not matched to a gene. The CDR3 is 18 amino acids. The DNA for the CDR3 is TGTGCCATCAGTGACAATGGACAGGGGCGATTACCTAACTATGGCTACACCTTC. Protein product: CAISDNGQGRLPNYGYTF.

For the CDR3, the DNA is TGTGCCAGCAGTTATAGGGGACTAGCGGGAGTTACTTACGAGCAGTACTTC. It encodes CASSYRGLAGVTYEQYF. The gene calls are TRBV27 and TRBJ2-7; 14 nucleotides agree with TRBD2. J lost 4 bases, V lost 4 bases, and 9 bases had no gene match. The CDR3 sequence is 17 residues long. Per germline, CDR1 MNHEY and CDR2 SMNVEV (reference sequence).

The rearrangement uses TRBV11-2 and TRBJ2-7; D remains unclear. The CDR3 runs 16 residues. Trimming took 0 bases from V and 1 from J, leaving 13 bases between them. Germline V lookup: CDR1 SGHAT, CDR2 FQNNGV. The CDR3 coding sequence is TGTGCCAGCAGCTTAGATCTCCCACCGATTTCCTACGAGCAGTACTTC. Amino acid sequence: CASSLDLPPISYEQYF.

The gene calls are TRBV3-1 (or the pseudogene TRBV3-2) and TRBJ1-2; D is unclear. The CDR3 runs to 14 residues. Germline assignment: CDR1 LGHDT and CDR2 YNNKEL (reference sequence). V was shortened by 4 bases and J by 8 bases, with 17 bases between the two germline ends. This chain's CDR3 is CASSPFGRSEGYTF. CDR3 DNA sequence: TGTGCCAGCAGCCCATTTGGGAGGTCAGAGGGCTACACCTTC.

The genes are TRBV6-1 and TRBJ1-5; D might be TRBD1 (6 bases). The CDR3 is made up of 14 amino acids. Per germline, CDR1 MNHNS and CDR2 SASEGT. V lost 3 bases to trimming and J lost 7 bases, with 13 bases between them. CDR3 amino acids: CASSDADRSQPQHF. The CDR3 DNA reads TGTGCCAGCAGTGACGCGGACAGATCACAGCCCCAGCATTTT.